This entry lists 27 T cell receptor beta chains sequenced from one sample in a study of blood T cell repertoires in COVID-19 (TCRdb year 2020). The library was obtained by the immunoSEQ multiplex PCR assay. TCRdb limited this immuneACCESS table to in-frame rearrangements with V and J called. A share of clones is missing; checked studies link under half to unresolved V genes, and the rest is unexplained. Here the sample has hundreds of thousands of clones; roughly 88% occur a single time. Jointly, the top ten make up 0.65% to 0.9% of the sample. The specimen was peripheral blood. These receptors all stem from a young woman with acute or convalescent COVID-19.

CDR3 nucleotide sequence: TGTGCCAGCAGTTATGGACTAGCGGGGGCCAAAAACATTCAGTACTTC. Protein product: CASSYGLAGAKNIQYF. The V gene is TRBV6-2 or TRBV6-3, the J gene TRBJ2-4, with 12 bases aligning to TRBD2. Germline lookup yields CDR1 MNHEY and CDR2 SVGEGT. The V segment lost 3 bases and the J segment 1 base; nucleotides outside the gene matches: 1. The length of the CDR3 is 16 residues.

The chain combines TRBV10-3 with TRBJ2-7; 10 nucleotides match TRBD1. V gave up 2 bases and J gave up 4 bases; unmatched junction bases: 2. The CDR3 contains 14 residues. Germline CDR1 and CDR2: ENHRY and SYGVKD. CDR3: CAISERTGGYEQYF. Written as DNA, the CDR3 is TGTGCCATCAGTGAGCGGACAGGGGGTTACGAGCAGTACTTC.

J is TRBJ2-7 and V is TRBV10-2; 9 nucleotides align to TRBD2. The CDR3 loop spans 14 amino acids. Germline values: CDR1 WSHSY, CDR2 SAAADI. V lost 6 bases to trimming and J lost 6 bases; unmatched junction nucleotides: 9. In DNA form, the CDR3 reads TGCGCCAGCAGGCCGGGACTAGCCTCCCCCGAGCAGTACTTC. This sequence encodes CASRPGLASPEQYF.

V is TRBV7-2 and J is TRBJ2-3; 10 nucleotides agree with TRBD2. J lost 5 bases, V lost 8 bases, and 10 bases had no gene match. This CDR3 has 15 residues. The germline CDR1 and CDR2 sequences are SGHTA and FQGNSA. The CDR3 DNA is TGTGCCAGCGGCCTCGGGACTAGCGCGGGAGATACGCAGTATTTT. This translates into CASGLGTSAGDTQYF.

The chain carries TRBV15 and TRBJ1-4; D is ambiguous. The CDR3 is 14 residues long. With 3 bases removed from V and 4 bases from J, the gap between germline ends came to 9 bases. Per the germline V gene, CDR1 is LNHNV and CDR2 is YYDKDF (reference sequence). CDR3 sequence: CATSSRDYNEKLFF. DNA for the CDR3: TGTGCCACCAGCAGCCGGGATTATAATGAAAAACTGTTTTTT.

The gene calls are TRBV3-1 (or the pseudogene TRBV3-2) and TRBJ2-5, with D unclear. The CDR3 spans 13 residues. Germline-derived CDR1 and CDR2 are LGHDT and YNNKEL (reference sequence). V was clipped by 0 bases and J by 2 bases, with 4 bases between them. Written as DNA, the CDR3 is TGTGCCAGCAGCCAAGACTTTCAAGAGACCCAGTACTTC. Its translation is CASSQDFQETQYF.

This clone was picked up one time. The V call is TRBV18, the J call TRBJ1-1; 7 positions match TRBD1. CDR3 length: 15 residues. V lost 0 bases to trimming and J lost 4 bases; unmatched junction nucleotides: 5. CDR1 and CDR2 from the germline V gene are KGHSH and LQKENI. CDR3 residues: CASSPPTGYGTEAFF. CDR3 coding DNA: TGTGCCAGCTCACCACCGACAGGGTACGGCACTGAAGCTTTCTTT.

This chain uses TRBV14 with TRBJ2-7; weak D call: TRBD2 (6 bases). CDR3 size: 12 residues. Germline V gene sequence: CDR1 SGHDN, CDR2 FVKESK. Trimming cost V 1 base and J 9 bases, with 10 bases left between them. The CDR3 DNA sequence: TGTGCCAGCAGCCAAGCAGGGAGGAGGCAGTACTTC. Translating it yields CASSQAGRRQYF.

The rearrangement joins TRBV11-3 to TRBJ2-1; the match to TRBD2 covers 8 bases. This CDR3 spans 14 amino acids. Germline V lookup: CDR1 SGHNT, CDR2 YENEEA. Trimming removed 5 bases from V and 4 bases from J; junction bases left unmatched: 4. This chain's CDR3 is CASSPTGGYNEQFF. The CDR3 DNA reads as TGTGCCAGCAGCCCCACGGGAGGGTACAATGAGCAGTTCTTC.

The CDR3 nucleotides are TGTGCCAGCAGCTTGTCCGGGAGCTATAATTCACCCCTCCACTTT. Amino acid sequence: CASSLSGSYNSPLHF. The chain joins TRBV5-6 to TRBJ1-6; D not certain. Trimming shortened V by 1 base and J by 3 bases, and 8 bases separated the two germline ends. CDR1 and CDR2 from the germline V gene are SGHDT and YYEEEE. The CDR3 totals 15 residues.

This clone was found once. This chain links TRBV9 with TRBJ2-5; D perhaps matches TRBD1 (6 bases). The CDR3 has 13 residues. Germline V gene lookup returns CDR1 SGDLS and CDR2 YYNGEE. V was trimmed by 0 bases and J by 4 bases, leaving 7 bases between them. CDR3 in DNA: TGTGCCAGCAGCGTAGACAGGGTAGAGACCCAGTACTTC. Translating gives CASSVDRVETQYF.

The chain employs TRBV7-6 and TRBJ2-1, with D possibly matching TRBD1 (6 bases). V was pared by 5 bases and J by 5 bases, with 13 bases between. This CDR3 contains 14 residues. Germline V gives CDR1 SGHVS, CDR2 FNYEAQ. CDR3 sequence: CASSKDRLHNEQFF. In DNA form, the CDR3 reads TGTGCCAGCAGCAAAGACAGGCTCCACAATGAGCAGTTCTTC.

This clone was found a few times. The chain carries TRBV12-5 and TRBJ1-4; D unresolved. V was trimmed by 5 bases and J by 2 bases, leaving 12 bases between them. CDR3 length equals 15 residues. Germline-derived CDR1 and CDR2 are LGHNT and FRNRAP. The CDR3 loop reads CASGPERQTNEKLFF. The CDR3 DNA reads TGTGCTAGTGGTCCCGAGAGGCAGACTAATGAAAAACTGTTTTTT.

The chain uses TRBV10-1 and TRBJ2-5, with TRBD1 matching 7 bases. This CDR3 has 16 amino acids. CDR1 is WNHNN and CDR2 is SYGVQD in the germline V gene (reference sequence). The V gene end was trimmed by 4 bases and the J gene end by 0 bases; junction bases not matched to a gene: 8. CDR3 amino acids: CASSAKVGQNQETQYF. The CDR3 DNA is TGCGCCAGCAGTGCCAAAGTGGGACAGAACCAAGAGACCCAGTACTTC.

The rearrangement links TRBV5-1 to TRBJ2-1; 8 bases are shared with TRBD1. The germline CDR1 and CDR2 sequences are SGHRS and YFSETQ. V dropped 0 bases and J dropped 6; count of bases not matched to a gene: 5. This CDR3 has 15 amino acids. The CDR3 spells CASSLVTGAVNEQFF. CDR3 DNA sequence: TGCGCCAGCAGCTTGGTGACAGGGGCCGTCAATGAGCAGTTCTTC.

The chain combines TRBV11-1 with TRBJ2-7; 9 bases fit TRBD1. Germline assignment: CDR1 SGHAT and CDR2 FQDESV (reference sequence). The CDR3 sequence is 16 residues long. The V and J ends lost 0 bases and 1 base, in that order; junction bases with no gene match: 4. CDR3 nucleotide sequence: TGTGCCAGCAGCTTAGCGGGGGGACAGGGTTCCTACGAGCAGTACTTC. As protein: CASSLAGGQGSYEQYF.

The genes are TRBV18 and TRBJ2-5; 7 nucleotides agree with TRBD2. The germline V gene encodes CDR1 KGHSH and CDR2 LQKENI. V was clipped by 2 bases and J by 1 base; unmatched bases: 4. This CDR3 has 15 amino acids. The CDR3: CASSPAGVPQETQYF. Here the CDR3 DNA reads TGTGCCAGCTCACCAGCGGGAGTCCCCCAAGAGACCCAGTACTTC. The whole variable domain, remainder taken from reference TRBV18 and TRBJ2-5, is NAGVMQNPRHLVRRRGQEARLRCSPMKGHSHVYWYRQLPEEGLKFMVYLQKENIIDESGMPKERFSAEFPKEGPSILRIQQVVRGDSAAYFCASSPAGVPQETQYFGPGTRLLVL.

The V and J genes are TRBV5-1 and TRBJ2-7; D might be TRBD2 (5 bases). Germline V gives CDR1 SGHRS, CDR2 YFSETQ. V was trimmed by 0 bases and J by 5 bases, leaving 6 bases between them. The CDR3 runs 12 residues. CDR3 in amino acids: CASSLAGDEQYF. The CDR3 nucleotides are TGCGCCAGCAGCTTGGCCGGGGACGAGCAGTACTTC.

The J gene is TRBJ1-4, the V gene TRBV5-4; 7 nucleotides match TRBD1. Unmatched junction bases numbered 10, after V lost 5 bases and J lost 9 bases. Germline CDR1 reads SGHNT; CDR2 reads YYREEE (reference sequence). The CDR3 length is 14 residues. The CDR3 loop is CASRNRQGDQKLFF. The CDR3 coding sequence is TGTGCCAGCAGAAACCGACAGGGTGATCAAAAACTGTTTTTT.

V and J are TRBV6-4 and TRBJ2-1; maybe TRBD2 (6 bases). The CDR3 sequence is 15 residues long. Trimming shortened V by 4 bases and J by 5 bases, and 15 bases separated the two germline ends. Germline CDR1 MRHNA, CDR2 SNTAGT. The CDR3 DNA follows: TGTGCCAGCAGTGCACTAGGAGGGCTAAACAATGAGCAGTTCTTC. It specifies CASSALGGLNNEQFF.

This clone has only one observation. V usage is TRBV11-2 and J usage is TRBJ2-1, with TRBD2 identical over 14 bases. This CDR3 has 15 amino acids. The ends lost 6 bases at V and 8 bases at J; junction bases unmatched: 6. The germline gives CDR1 SGHAT, CDR2 FQNNGV. CDR3 amino acids: CASRRGTSGSYEQFF. The CDR3 nucleotides read TGTGCCAGCAGACGAGGGACTAGCGGGAGTTATGAGCAGTTCTTC.

The rearrangement joins TRBV5-1 to TRBJ2-3; maybe TRBD1 (5 bases). This CDR3 comprises 14 residues. Trimming pared 4 bases from V and 1 base from J, leaving 10 bases between. Germline lookup yields CDR1 SGHRS and CDR2 YFSETQ. CDR3 region: CASSRGVRTDTQYF. DNA for the CDR3: TGCGCCAGCAGCAGGGGTGTCCGCACAGATACGCAGTATTTT.

This sequence joins TRBV5-1 and TRBJ1-4, with 7 bases identical to TRBD1. The CDR3 is 14 residues long. V lost 4 bases and J lost 8; bases outside the gene matches: 8. Germline CDR1 reads SGHRS; CDR2 reads YFSETQ. CDR3 in amino acids: CASSKPTGEEKLFF. The CDR3 DNA sequence: TGCGCCAGCAGCAAACCCACAGGGGAAGAAAAACTGTTTTTT.

This clone was detected only once. This rearrangement joins TRBV6-5 to TRBJ2-7; TRBD2 might be the D (7 bases). CDR3 length: 13 amino acids. Germline CDR1 MNHEY, CDR2 SVGAGI. Deletions cut 8 bases from V and 1 base from J, with 12 bases between. As DNA, the CDR3 is TGTGCCAGCGGGAGGGGGTCATCCTACGAGCAGTACTTC. Its translation is CASGRGSSYEQYF.

With regard to this clone: Other DNA variants within this sample encode the same CDR3. The chain combines TRBV11-2 with TRBJ2-7; D gene ambiguous. The germline V and J ends were trimmed by 4 bases and 4 bases, with 11 bases remaining between them. The CDR3 has 13 residues. CDR1 and CDR2 (germline): SGHAT, FQNNGV. The CDR3 coding sequence is TGTGCCAGCAGCTCTAGTCCCCTGTACGAGCAGTACTTC. This encodes CASSSSPLYEQYF.

V and J are TRBV13 and TRBJ2-3; no definite D call. The length of the CDR3 is 17 residues. V was cut by 5 bases and J by 2 bases, with 20 bases left in between. CDR1 is PRHDT, CDR2 FYEKMQ, per germline (reference sequence). The CDR3: CASSPPVAHTSTDTQYF. The CDR3 DNA is TGTGCCAGCAGCCCCCCTGTAGCCCACACATCCACAGATACGCAGTATTTT.

The chain links TRBV2 to TRBJ1-6, with D perhaps TRBD1 (5 bases). The CDR3 has 12 residues. Germline V lookup: CDR1 SNHLY, CDR2 FYNNEI. V lost 8 bases, J lost 7 bases, and 9 bases lay in between. The CDR3 is CASGGENSPLHF. CDR3 sequence (DNA): TGTGCCAGCGGGGGGGAGAATTCACCCCTCCACTTT. Filled out from reference TRBV2 and TRBJ1-6, the complete variable domain reads EPEVTQTPSHQVTQMGQEVILRCVPISNHLYFYWYRQILGQKVEFLVSFYNNEISEKSEIFDDQFSVERPDGSNFTLKIRSTKLEDSAMYFCASGGENSPLHFGNGTRLTVT.